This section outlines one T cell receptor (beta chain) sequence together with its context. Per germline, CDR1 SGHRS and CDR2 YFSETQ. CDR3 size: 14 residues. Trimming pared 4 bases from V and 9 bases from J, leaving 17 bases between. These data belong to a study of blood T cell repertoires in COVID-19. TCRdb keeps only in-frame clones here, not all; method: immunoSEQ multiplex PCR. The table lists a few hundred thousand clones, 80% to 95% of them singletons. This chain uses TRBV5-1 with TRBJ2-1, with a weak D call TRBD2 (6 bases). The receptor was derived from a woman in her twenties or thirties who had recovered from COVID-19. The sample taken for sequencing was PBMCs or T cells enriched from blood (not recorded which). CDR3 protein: CASSGGIWGGEQFF. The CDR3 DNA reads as TGCGCCAGCAGCGGGGGGATCTGGGGAGGTGAGCAGTTCTTC.